The rows below give T cell receptor beta chains drawn from one sample of a study of T cell changes during pregnancy in multiple sclerosis. Assay used: immunoSEQ multiplex PCR; TCRdb lists only in-frame clones, some missing. The repertoire holds about 81,000 clones, with over 85% as singletons. The source was peripheral blood, collected in the third trimester of pregnancy. These receptors came from a female donor in good health, enrolled as a control in a pregnancy study. Both conserved end residues are part of each CDR3. The order of the fields is clone size, V gene, J gene, D gene, CDR3 protein, CDR3 DNA. The D gene is left open where the match is weak. Part of the rows lack a size; the others show once, few, many or a class for expanded clones.

NA	TRBV2	TRBJ2-3	TRBD2	CASSRGLADLSDTQYF	TGTGCCAGCAGTCGAGGACTAGCGGACCTCTCCGATACGCAGTATTTT
NA	TRBV11-2	TRBJ2-7	NA	CASSLVLGKRDEQYF	TGTGCCAGCAGCTTAGTTCTCGGGAAAAGGGACGAGCAGTACTTC
NA	TRBV28	TRBJ2-7	TRBD1	CASSLWTGRLGRGREQYF	TGTGCCAGCAGTTTATGGACAGGGAGACTTGGCCGGGGAAGGGAGCAGTACTTC
NA	TRBV18	TRBJ2-4	NA	CASSPQPEGRLAKNIQYF	TGTGCCAGCTCACCACAGCCAGAAGGGAGATTAGCCAAAAACATTCAGTACTTC
NA	TRBV5-4	TRBJ2-7	NA	CASSGAAYEQYF	TGTGCCAGCAGTGGAGCAGCCTACGAGCAGTACTTC
NA	TRBV5-4	TRBJ2-7	TRBD1	CASSLGPDRVYEQYF	TGTGCCAGCAGCTTGGGACCGGACAGGGTCTACGAGCAGTACTTC
NA	TRBV9	TRBJ2-1	NA	CASSVDWLARTYNEQFF	TGTGCCAGCAGCGTAGACTGGCTCGCGAGGACCTACAATGAGCAGTTCTTC
NA	TRBV28	TRBJ2-7	NA	CASSSVTMPRYSYEQYF	TGTGCCAGCAGTTCCGTGACTATGCCTCGTTACTCCTACGAGCAGTACTTC
NA	TRBV10-2	TRBJ2-1	TRBD2	CASLSGRARNEQFF	TGCGCCAGTTTGAGCGGGAGGGCACGTAATGAGCAGTTCTTC
NA	TRBV2	TRBJ2-7	NA	CASSDGGFSKRYEQYF	TGTGCCAGCAGTGATGGTGGCTTCTCCAAACGCTACGAGCAGTACTTC
NA	TRBV18	TRBJ1-5	TRBD1	CASSEATGGNQPQHF	TGTGCCAGCTCAGAGGCGACAGGGGGAAATCAGCCCCAGCATTTT
NA	TRBV6-6	TRBJ1-4	TRBD1	CASSLQGGKLFF	TGTGCCAGCAGTCTCCAGGGGGGAAAACTGTTTTTT
NA	TRBV4-1	TRBJ1-4	NA	CASSQVGGGEKLFF	TGCGCCAGCAGCCAAGTGGGCGGGGGTGAAAAACTGTTTTTT
NA	TRBV5-4	TRBJ2-1	TRBD1	CASSFGDRGYNEQFF	TGTGCCAGCAGCTTTGGGGACAGGGGCTACAATGAGCAGTTCTTC
NA	TRBV5-4	TRBJ2-3	TRBD1	CASTIQGAGTDTQYF	TGTGCCAGCACCATCCAGGGGGCCGGCACAGATACGCAGTATTTT
NA	TRBV5-1	TRBJ2-3	TRBD2	CASSFSSGSGTDTQYF	TGCGCCAGCAGCTTCTCTAGCGGGAGTGGCACAGATACGCAGTATTTT
NA	TRBV5-1	TRBJ2-3	TRBD2	CASSSGLAGVLADTQYF	TGCGCCAGCAGCTCAGGACTAGCGGGAGTGCTCGCAGATACGCAGTATTTT
NA	TRBV11-2	TRBJ2-7	TRBD1	CASSLFWTGTGVAYEQYF	TGTGCCAGCAGCTTATTTTGGACCGGGACAGGGGTTGCCTACGAGCAGTACTTC
NA	TRBV5-1	TRBJ2-7	TRBD1	CASSSQGTGNPYEQYF	TGCGCCAGCAGCTCCCAAGGGACAGGCAACCCCTACGAGCAGTACTTC
NA	TRBV28	TRBJ2-3	NA	CASSLGGQGTDTQYF	TGTGCCAGCAGTTTAGGGGGCCAGGGCACAGATACGCAGTATTTT
once	TRBV7-9	TRBJ1-5	TRBD1	CASSSGQDSNQPQHF	TGTGCCAGCAGCTCGGGACAGGATAGCAATCAGCCCCAGCATTTT
NA	TRBV2	TRBJ2-5	NA	CASSKPGDQRETQYF	TGTGCCAGCAGCAAACCGGGGGACCAACGGGAGACCCAGTACTTC
NA	TRBV19	TRBJ2-5	TRBD1	CASRSGGQGGKTQYF	TGTGCCAGTAGATCGGGGGGACAGGGGGGAAAGACCCAGTACTTC
NA	TRBV28	TRBJ1-4	NA	CASRQQRTPEKLFF	TGTGCCAGCAGACAACAGAGGACTCCTGAAAAACTGTTTTTT
NA	TRBV9	TRBJ2-7	NA	CASGPDASYEQYF	TGTGCCAGCGGGCCCGACGCCTCTTACGAGCAGTACTTC
NA	TRBV4-1	TRBJ2-3	TRBD2	CASSQAPSGAADTQYF	TGCGCCAGCAGCCAAGCGCCCAGCGGGGCTGCAGATACGCAGTATTTT
few	TRBV7-9	TRBJ1-5	NA	CASSPAGIFQPQHF	TGTGCCAGCAGCCCCGCGGGCATTTTCCAGCCCCAGCATTTT
NA	TRBV5-4	TRBJ1-1	NA	CASSLDTAMNTEAFF	TGTGCCAGCAGCTTGGACACAGCTATGAACACTGAAGCTTTCTTT
NA	TRBV15	TRBJ2-3	NA	CATSSGSQVNTQYF	TGTGCCACCAGCAGCGGGTCTCAAGTAAATACGCAGTATTTT
NA	TRBV2	TRBJ1-5	TRBD1	CATRRGRTGGAGYQPQHF	TGTGCCACCAGAAGGGGGAGGACAGGGGGCGCAGGGTACCAGCCCCAGCATTTT